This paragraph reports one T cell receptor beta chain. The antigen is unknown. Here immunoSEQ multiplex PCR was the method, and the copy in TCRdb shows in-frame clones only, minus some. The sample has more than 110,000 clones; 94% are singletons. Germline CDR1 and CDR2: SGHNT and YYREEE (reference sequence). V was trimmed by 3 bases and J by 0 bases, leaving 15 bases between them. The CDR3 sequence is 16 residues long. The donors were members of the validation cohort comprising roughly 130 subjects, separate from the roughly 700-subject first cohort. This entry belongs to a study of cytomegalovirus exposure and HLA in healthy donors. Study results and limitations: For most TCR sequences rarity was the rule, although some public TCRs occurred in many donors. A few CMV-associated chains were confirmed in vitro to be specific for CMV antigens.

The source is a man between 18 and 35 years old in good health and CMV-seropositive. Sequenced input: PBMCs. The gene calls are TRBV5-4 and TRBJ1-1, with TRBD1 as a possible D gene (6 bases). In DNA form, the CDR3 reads TGTGCCAGCAGCTCTCGCCTGACAGGCATGAACACTGAAGCTTTCTTT. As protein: CASSSRLTGMNTEAFF.